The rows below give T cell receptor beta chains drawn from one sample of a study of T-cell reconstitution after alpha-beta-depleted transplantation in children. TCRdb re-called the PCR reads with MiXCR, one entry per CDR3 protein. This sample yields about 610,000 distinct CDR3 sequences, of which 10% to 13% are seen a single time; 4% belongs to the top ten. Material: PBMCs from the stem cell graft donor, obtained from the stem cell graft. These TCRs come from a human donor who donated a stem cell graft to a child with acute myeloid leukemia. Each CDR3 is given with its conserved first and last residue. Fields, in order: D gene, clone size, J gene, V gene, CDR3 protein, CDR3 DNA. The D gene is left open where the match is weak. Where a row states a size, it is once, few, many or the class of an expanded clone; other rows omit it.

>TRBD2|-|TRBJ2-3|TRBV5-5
CASSAEGLAGLGTDTQYF
TGTGCCAGCAGCGCGGAGGGACTAGCGGGTTTGGGTACAGATACGCAGTATTTT
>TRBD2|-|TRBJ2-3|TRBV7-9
CASSRSGDSTDTQYF
TGTGCCAGCAGCCGCAGCGGGGATAGCACAGATACGCAGTATTTT
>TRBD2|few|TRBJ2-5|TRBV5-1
CASSIRASGIRQETQYF
TGCGCCAGCAGCATAAGGGCTAGCGGGATCCGCCAAGAGACCCAGTACTTC
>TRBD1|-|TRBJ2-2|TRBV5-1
CASNLDRGGTGELFF
TGCGCCAGCAACCTAGACAGGGGAGGAACCGGGGAGCTGTTTTTT
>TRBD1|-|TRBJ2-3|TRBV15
CATSRSPGTGARTDTQYF
TGTGCCACCAGCAGGAGTCCCGGGACAGGGGCTCGGACAGATACGCAGTATTTT
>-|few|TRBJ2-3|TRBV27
CASTSLTRSTDTQYF
TGTGCCAGCACTTCTCTGACTAGAAGCACAGATACGCAGTATTTT
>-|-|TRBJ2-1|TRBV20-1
CSAEVYRGGSYNEQFF
TGCAGTGCTGAAGTTTACAGGGGGGGCTCCTACAATGAGCAGTTCTTC
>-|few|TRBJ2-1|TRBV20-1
CSARPDGFLDEQFF
TGCAGTGCTAGACCCGACGGATTTTTGGACGAGCAGTTCTTC
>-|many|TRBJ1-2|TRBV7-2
CASTTYVGYGYTF
TGTGCCAGCACCACCTATGTGGGGTATGGCTACACCTTC
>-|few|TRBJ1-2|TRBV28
CASSLSGELGYTF
TGTGCCAGCAGTTTATCGGGGGAACTTGGCTACACCTTC
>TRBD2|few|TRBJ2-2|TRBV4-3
CASSQGGRATGELFF
TGCGCCAGCAGCCAGGGCGGGAGGGCCACCGGGGAGCTGTTTTTT
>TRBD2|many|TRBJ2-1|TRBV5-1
CASSLEGGPYNEQFF
TGCGCCAGCAGCTTGGAGGGAGGGCCATACAATGAGCAGTTCTTC
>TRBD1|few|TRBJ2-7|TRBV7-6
CASSPQDWTGFEQYF
TGTGCCAGCAGCCCACAGGATTGGACAGGCTTCGAGCAGTACTTC
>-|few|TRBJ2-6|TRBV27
CASTWDIGANVLTF
TGTGCCAGCACATGGGACATTGGGGCCAACGTCCTGACTTTC
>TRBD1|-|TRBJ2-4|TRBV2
CASSDRGLFLAKNIQYF
TGTGCCAGTTCGGACAGGGGGCTATTCCTAGCCAAAAACATTCAGTACTTC
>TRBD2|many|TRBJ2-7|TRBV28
CASRVRLADTYEQYF
TGTGCCAGCAGGGTAAGGCTAGCGGATACCTACGAGCAGTACTTC
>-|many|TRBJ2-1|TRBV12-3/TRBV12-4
CASSPDKDPYNEQFF
TGTGCCAGCAGCCCTGACAAAGACCCCTACAATGAGCAGTTCTTC
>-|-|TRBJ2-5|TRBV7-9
CASSFRTTQETQYF
TGTGCCAGCAGCTTTAGGACAACCCAAGAGACCCAGTACTTC
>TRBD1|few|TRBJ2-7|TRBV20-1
CSAADRIYEQYF
TGCAGTGCCGCGGACAGGATCTACGAGCAGTACTTC
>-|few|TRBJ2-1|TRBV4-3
CASSPREVGQDNEQFF
TGCGCCAGCAGCCCTAGGGAGGTCGGTCAGGACAATGAGCAGTTCTTC
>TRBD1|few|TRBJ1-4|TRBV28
CATGDREEKLFF
TGTGCCACGGGGGACAGGGAGGAAAAACTGTTTTTT
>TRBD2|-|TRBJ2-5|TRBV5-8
CASSLGLAGVFQETQYF
TGTGCCAGCAGCTTGGGGCTAGCGGGAGTGTTCCAAGAGACCCAGTACTTC
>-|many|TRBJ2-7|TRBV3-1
CASSQAVGGISTYEQYF
TGTGCCAGCAGCCAAGCGGTTGGCGGGATAAGCACCTACGAGCAGTACTTC
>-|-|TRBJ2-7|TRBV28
CASSLSPSIGYEQYF
TGTGCCAGCAGTTTATCGCCGTCCATCGGCTACGAGCAGTACTTC
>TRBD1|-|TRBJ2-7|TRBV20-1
CSARSPSGQGRREQYF
TGCAGTGCTAGGTCCCCCTCTGGACAGGGGAGGCGCGAGCAGTACTTC
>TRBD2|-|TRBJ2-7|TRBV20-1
CCARGGTSGVSVYEQYF
TGCTGTGCTAGAGGAGGGACTAGCGGGGTTTCGGTGTACGAGCAGTACTTC
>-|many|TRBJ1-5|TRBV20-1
CSASTGLSNQPQHF
TGCAGTGCTTCGACAGGACTAAGCAATCAGCCCCAGCATTTT
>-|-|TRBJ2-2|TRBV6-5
CASSYSSTAGELFF
TGTGCCAGCAGTTACTCGAGCACCGCAGGGGAGCTGTTTTTT
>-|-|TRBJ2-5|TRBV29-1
CSLAPRAETQYF
TGCAGCCTAGCCCCCAGGGCGGAGACCCAGTACTTC
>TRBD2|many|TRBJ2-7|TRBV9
CASSVGNSGTYEQYF
TGTGCCAGCAGCGTAGGAAATAGCGGGACTTACGAGCAGTACTTC
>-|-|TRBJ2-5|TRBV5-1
CASSLARASWTQYF
TGCGCCAGCAGCTTGGCTAGGGCCTCCTGGACCCAGTACTTC
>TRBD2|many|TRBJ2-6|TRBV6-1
CASSTTSDNGANVLTF
TGTGCCAGCAGTACGACTAGCGACAATGGGGCCAACGTCCTGACTTTC
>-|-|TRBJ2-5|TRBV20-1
CSARRGASAETQYF
TGCAGTGCTCGGAGGGGGGCAAGCGCAGAGACCCAGTACTTC
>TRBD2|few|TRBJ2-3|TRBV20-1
CSARRRGREGTDTQYF
TGCAGTGCTAGGCGCCGAGGGAGGGAGGGAACAGATACGCAGTATTTT
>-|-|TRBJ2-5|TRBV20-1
CSARVPGRRGGETQYF
TGCAGTGCTAGAGTCCCGGGACGAAGGGGGGGCGAGACCCAGTACTTC
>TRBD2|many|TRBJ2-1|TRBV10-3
CATNPGLAGIYEQFF
TGTGCCACCAACCCGGGACTAGCGGGAATCTATGAGCAGTTCTTC
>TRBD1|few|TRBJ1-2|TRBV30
CAWSDRGPYGYTF
TGTGCCTGGAGTGACAGGGGACCCTATGGCTACACCTTC
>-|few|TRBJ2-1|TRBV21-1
CATCADEQFF
TGTGCCACCTGCGCGGATGAGCAGTTCTTC
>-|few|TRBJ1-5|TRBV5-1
CASSSPIRQPQHF
TGCGCCAGCAGCTCCCCAATAAGGCAGCCCCAGCATTTT
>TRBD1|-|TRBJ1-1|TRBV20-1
CSARGDRSNPNTEAFF
TGCAGTGCTAGGGGGGACAGATCCAACCCAAACACTGAAGCTTTCTTT
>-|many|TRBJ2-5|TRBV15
CATSRETPGETQYF
TGTGCCACCAGCAGGGAAACTCCTGGAGAGACCCAGTACTTC
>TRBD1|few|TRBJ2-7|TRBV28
CASSQTGTGVREQYF
TGTGCCAGCAGTCAGACAGGGACAGGGGTGCGGGAGCAGTACTTC
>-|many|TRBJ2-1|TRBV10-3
CAISAASNNEQFF
TGTGCCATCAGTGCTGCTAGTAACAATGAGCAGTTCTTC
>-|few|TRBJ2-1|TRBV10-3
CAISESGGTYNEQFF
TGTGCCATCAGTGAGTCGGGAGGAACCTACAATGAGCAGTTCTTC
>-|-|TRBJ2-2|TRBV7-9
CASSLAGTQHTGELFF
TGTGCCAGCAGCTTAGCCGGGACTCAACACACCGGGGAGCTGTTTTTT
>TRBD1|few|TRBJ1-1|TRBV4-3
CASSQTRQGMLPAFF
TGCGCCAGCAGCCAAACCAGACAGGGCATGCTTCCAGCTTTCTTT
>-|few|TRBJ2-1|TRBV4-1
CASSHGGVYNEQFF
TGCGCCAGCAGCCACGGGGGCGTCTACAATGAGCAGTTCTTC
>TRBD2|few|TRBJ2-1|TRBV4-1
CASSQEFGGGAYNEQFF
TGCGCCAGCAGCCAAGAGTTTGGCGGGGGGGCCTACAATGAGCAGTTCTTC
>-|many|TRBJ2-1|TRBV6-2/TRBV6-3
CASSLLGWDGDNEQFF
TGTGCCAGCAGTCTCCTCGGTTGGGACGGCGACAATGAGCAGTTCTTC
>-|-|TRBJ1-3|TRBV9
CASTPGGEAGNTIYF
TGTGCCAGCACCCCCGGAGGAGAGGCTGGAAACACCATATATTTT
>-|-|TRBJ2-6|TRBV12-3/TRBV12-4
CASSPESLGAGANVLTF
TGTGCCAGCAGTCCCGAATCATTAGGGGCTGGGGCCAACGTCCTGACTTTC
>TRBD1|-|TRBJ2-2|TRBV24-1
CATRQTGDTGELFF
TGTGCCACCAGACAGACAGGGGACACCGGGGAGCTGTTTTTT
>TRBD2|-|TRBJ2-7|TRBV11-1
CASSLLQTSGRVAYEQYF
TGTGCCAGCAGCTTACTGCAGACTAGCGGGAGGGTCGCTTACGAGCAGTACTTC
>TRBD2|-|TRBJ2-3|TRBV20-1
CSARTSGSLVDTQYF
TGCAGTGCACGGACTAGCGGGAGTTTGGTGGATACGCAGTATTTT
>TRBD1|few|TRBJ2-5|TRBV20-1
CSASPRTGFQETQYF
TGCAGTGCGAGCCCCCGGACAGGTTTTCAAGAGACCCAGTACTTC
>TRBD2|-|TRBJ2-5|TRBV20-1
CSTSGRLQGETQYF
TGCAGTACGAGCGGGAGGTTACAGGGAGAGACCCAGTACTTC
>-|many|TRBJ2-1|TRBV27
CASSLGTYKRDEQFF
TGTGCCAGCAGTTTAGGGACTTACAAGAGGGATGAGCAGTTCTTC
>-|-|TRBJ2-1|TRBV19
CASSSVSYNEQFF
TGTGCCAGTAGTAGCGTGTCCTACAATGAGCAGTTCTTC
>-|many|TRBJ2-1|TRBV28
CASSSEGLDTNEQFF
TGTGCCAGCAGTTCGGAGGGGCTAGACACGAATGAGCAGTTCTTC